This T cell receptor (beta chain) is from a study of PD-1 blockade in classical Hodgkin lymphoma. Study-wide results and limits: Newly diagnosed patients were reported to start with lower TCR diversity than healthy donors.

Trimming took 4 bases from V and 3 from J, leaving 15 bases between them. Germline V gene lookup returns CDR1 MNHEY and CDR2 SVGAGI. The CDR3 totals 16 residues. Every patient experienced relapse after autologous stem cell transplantation, and brentuximab vedotin exposure varied. The assay was immunoSEQ multiplex PCR, and TCRdb's table has in-frame clones only and misses some. Among about 60,000 clones listed, roughly nine tenths were seen once. Remarks on this clone: Antigen unknown.

The receptor was derived from a human donor with classical Hodgkin lymphoma. The rearrangement links TRBV6-5 to TRBJ2-2; D possibly uses TRBD1 or TRBD2 (5 bases each). The sequencing here drew on peripheral blood mononuclear cells (PBMCs), taken at baseline. CDR3 sequence: CASSFSPGTYTGELFF. CDR3 nucleotide sequence: TGTGCCAGCAGTTTCTCACCCGGGACCTACACCGGGGAGCTGTTTTTT.